This T cell receptor (beta chain) was found in a study of T-cell memory formation after mild COVID-19. Study as a whole: The two donors had largely donor-specific TCR clusters.

TCRdb redid the calling of the 5' RACE reads with MiXCR, one entry per CDR3 protein. The table shows roughly 600,000 distinct CDR3 sequences, with about a sixth occurring only once. This clonotype was detected once. The sequenced sample was PBMCs or a T cell subset sorted from them (not recorded which). The sequence was collected from an adult woman who had mild COVID-19 (a few samples of this study predate the infection). Cell type and time point are not known.

CDR3 DNA: TGTGCCAGCAGCTCCGGACTCCGCATGAGTGGCTACACCTTC. It encodes CASSSGLRMSGYTF. V is TRBV5-8 and J is TRBJ1-2, with D unclear. The CDR3 has 14 residues. Germline V gene data show CDR1 as SGHTS and CDR2 as YDEGEE. V gave up 3 bases and J gave up 7 bases, with 16 bases separating them.